One and the same sample provided the 9 T cell receptor beta chains below, sequenced in a study of blood T cells in healthy people across ages. A second PCR, run for roughly 7 to 11 cycles, used a sample-barcoded 5' primer plus a J-beta primer mix. TCRdb processed the 5' RACE reads anew with MiXCR; each CDR3 protein has one entry. This sample has about 620,000 distinct CDR3 sequences, with under 25% found just once. Sequenced input: blood. The receptors derive from a man aged 70-80 years in good health.

This clonotype appeared a few times. The genes are TRBV5-1 and TRBJ2-5, with D perhaps matching TRBD1 (5 bases). The tail of the sequence fits TRBJ2-1 better, so the J call may be wrong. CDR3 length: 14 residues. Germline CDR1 is SGHRS and CDR2 is YFSETQ. CDR3 in amino acids: CASSLGAQGNEQFF. DNA for the CDR3: TGCGCCAGCAGCCTTGGGGCGCAAGGCAATGAGCAGTTCTTC.

J is TRBJ2-1 and V is TRBV20-1; D call uncertain. V lost 7 bases to trimming and J lost 3 bases, with 13 bases between them. The CDR3 covers 13 residues. CDR1 and CDR2 from the germline V gene are DFQATT and SNEGSKA (reference sequence). The CDR3 spells CSGKNELYNEQFF. DNA of the CDR3: TGCAGTGGGAAAAACGAACTCTACAATGAGCAGTTCTTC.

There are many counts of this clonotype. The rearrangement joins TRBV7-9 to TRBJ1-3, with D maybe TRBD1 (6 bases). CDR3 size: 15 residues. CDR1 and CDR2 (germline): SEHNR, FQNEAQ (reference sequence). V was cut by 6 bases and J by 0 bases, with 12 bases left in between. DNA of the CDR3: TGTGCCAGCAGGGAACAGGGCTTCTCTGGAAACACCATATATTTT. Translating it yields CASREQGFSGNTIYF.

The V and J genes are TRBV20-1 and TRBJ2-7; TRBD1 agrees at 9 bases. J was trimmed by 10 bases and V by 6 bases; bases with no gene match: 10. The CDR3 is 12 residues long. Germline CDR1 DFQATT, CDR2 SNEGSKA (reference sequence). The CDR3 region has the DNA TGCAGTGCATCCCCCGAGGACAGGGGTCAGTACTTC. Its protein is CSASPEDRGQYF.

The J gene is TRBJ1-4, the V gene TRBV7-9; 9 bases match TRBD1. Germline CDR1 and CDR2: SEHNR and FQNEAQ (reference sequence). Trimming cost V 5 bases and J 5 bases; bases outside gene matches: 6. The CDR3 has 15 residues. The CDR3 DNA reads as TGTGCCAGCAGCGATATCGGACAGGGGAATGAAAAACTGTTTTTT. Protein sequence: CASSDIGQGNEKLFF.

Only a few counts were recorded for this clonotype. The chain recombines TRBV6-2 or TRBV6-3 with TRBJ2-4; D is unclear. The germline CDR1 and CDR2 sequences are MNHEY and SVGEGT. CDR3 length: 16 amino acids. With 6 bases removed from V and 0 bases from J, the gap between germline ends came to 15 bases. The CDR3 DNA is TGTGCCAGCAGCCAGGCCAGCATAATAGCCAAAAACATTCAGTACTTC. This gives the protein CASSQASIIAKNIQYF.

This clonotype was seen more than once but under ten times. V usage is TRBV3-1 and J usage is TRBJ2-1; 9 nucleotides agree with TRBD2. The CDR3 runs 16 residues. Germline V gene sequence: CDR1 LGHDT, CDR2 YNNKEL (reference sequence). With 0 bases clipped from V and 2 bases from J, the junction kept 2 bases outside the gene matches. DNA for the CDR3: TGTGCCAGCAGCCAAGATGGCGGGAGGGCCTACAATGAGCAGTTCTTC. It yields the protein CASSQDGGRAYNEQFF.

This clonotype was seen a handful of times. The V gene is TRBV7-2, the J gene TRBJ2-3; a possible D gene is TRBD2 (5 bases). The CDR3 runs to 15 residues. Germline values: CDR1 SGHTA, CDR2 FQGNSA. Deletions cut 7 bases from V and 6 bases from J, with 20 bases between. CDR3 bases: TGTGCCAGCATGCCTAGGTCCTCTAGCTTGGATACGCAGTATTTT. This codes for CASMPRSSSLDTQYF.

This sequence joins TRBV6-6 and TRBJ1-5; D is possibly TRBD1 (5 bases). CDR3 size: 15 residues. The V and J ends lost 2 bases and 3 bases respectively, with 11 bases between them. Germline V gives CDR1 MNHNY, CDR2 SVGAGI (reference sequence). The CDR3 loop is CASSYPGGNNQPQHF. CDR3 in DNA: TGTGCCAGCAGTTACCCGGGGGGAAACAATCAGCCCCAGCATTTT.